The rows below give T cell receptor beta chains drawn from one sample of a study of T cells in Graves' hyperthyroidism and ophthalmopathy. TCRdb fed the multiplex PCR reads into MiXCR, producing one record per CDR3 protein. The table has 660,000 or so distinct CDR3 sequences, around 21% seen once; the top ten hold 30% to 40%. Sequenced material: blood. These receptors all come from a man aged 30-40 years with Graves' ophthalmopathy. The CDR3 runs from the conserved cysteine through the conserved F or W. D genes are given only for firm matches. Expanded clones get a size class; other rows say once, few or many, or leave the size out.

j_call clone_size v_call d_call cdr3_nt cdr3_aa
TRBJ2-7 few TRBV6-2/TRBV6-3 - TGTGCCAGCAGTTACTCTCTCGGAAACTACGAGCAGTACTTC CASSYSLGNYEQYF
TRBJ1-1 - TRBV28 - TGTGCCAGCAGTTGGGGCCACAGGAACACTGAAGCTTTCTTT CASSWGHRNTEAFF
TRBJ2-3 - TRBV19 TRBD2 TGTGCCAGTACCCCCTGGGGGGGGACTAGCGGCACAGATACGCAGTATTTT CASTPWGGTSGTDTQYF
TRBJ2-7 - TRBV5-1 TRBD1 TGCGCCAGCAGCCGGCCCGGGACAGGGGTTTACGAGCAGTACTTC CASSRPGTGVYEQYF
TRBJ2-7 - TRBV11-2 TRBD2 TGTGCCAGCACCCACGGGAGCGGGAGGGAGGTCAACGAGCAGTACTTC CASTHGSGREVNEQYF
TRBJ2-7 once TRBV27 - TGTGCCAGCAGTCTCGGGGGAGAGGATGGCTACGAGCAGTACTTC CASSLGGEDGYEQYF
TRBJ1-1 many TRBV3-1 - TGTGCCAGCAGCCAGGGGATTGAAGCTTTCTTT CASSQGIEAFF
TRBJ2-7 - TRBV20-1 TRBD1 TGCAGTGCTAGTCCCTGGGTGGGACAGGGCACCTACGAGCAGTACTTC CSASPWVGQGTYEQYF
TRBJ1-1 - TRBV19 - TGTGCCAGTTCTTCAGGGAGCCAAGCTTTCTTT CASSSGSQAFF
TRBJ2-5 few TRBV29-1 - TGCAGCGTTGGTCGGCAGGGCCAAGAGACCCAGTACTTC CSVGRQGQETQYF
TRBJ2-1 few TRBV28 - TGTGCCAGCAGCCCCCAGATAAGACGGGAGAGAGGGGTTGGTGAGCAGTTCTTC CASSPQIRRERGVGEQFF
TRBJ1-5 - TRBV11-3 - TGTGCCAGCAGAAAAAGGGGGTACAGTGATCAGCCCCAGCATTTT CASRKRGYSDQPQHF
TRBJ1-1 few TRBV5-6 TRBD1 TGTGCCAGCAGCATCGGACAGGCCGTGAAAGCTTTCTTT CASSIGQAVKAFF
TRBJ2-1 few TRBV29-1 - TGCAGCGTTGGGGGCGGAGCTGCCTACAATGAGCAGTTCTTC CSVGGGAAYNEQFF
TRBJ1-5 many TRBV28 - TGTGCCGGCGCGCAGGGAACTCATAGCAATCAGCCCCAGCATTTT CAGAQGTHSNQPQHF
TRBJ1-6 - TRBV28 - TGTGCCAGCAGTTTAATATTGGACGTTAATTCACCCCTCCACTTT CASSLILDVNSPLHF
TRBJ2-5 - TRBV5-1 - TGCGCCAGCAGCTTGCGCGGGATCGTGGCTGAGACCCAGTACTTC CASSLRGIVAETQYF
TRBJ2-3 many TRBV20-1 - TGCACCATGGGAGGGGGAACTAGCACAGATACGCAGTATTTT CTMGGGTSTDTQYF
TRBJ1-1 few TRBV11-2 - TGTGCCAGCAGCTTAGGCAGGACAATCTCTTTGAACACTGAAGCTTTCTTT CASSLGRTISLNTEAFF
TRBJ2-1 few TRBV5-1 TRBD2 TGCGCCAGCAGCTTGGCCTGGGCTAGCGGATACAATTTTGAGCAGTTCTTC CASSLAWASGYNFEQFF
TRBJ1-2 many TRBV28 - TGTGCCAGCAGTTTCCCCGCCAGGGCCTATGGCTACACCTTC CASSFPARAYGYTF
TRBJ1-4 few TRBV28 - TGTGCCTCAAAGGGCCAGCTCAGGGAAAAACTGTTTTTT CASKGQLREKLFF
TRBJ2-7 many TRBV11-2 - TGTGCCAGCAGCCAACCCGCCAGATACGAGCAGTACTTC CASSQPARYEQYF
TRBJ2-2 - TRBV7-8 TRBD1 TGTGCCTTGGCCGGGACAGGGCCCACCGGGGAGCTGTTTTTT CALAGTGPTGELFF
TRBJ1-4 - TRBV9 TRBD1 TGTGCCAGCAGCGTAGCAGGGGGAAATGAAAAACTGTTTTTT CASSVAGGNEKLFF
TRBJ2-7 - TRBV6-1 TRBD1 TGTGCCAGCAGTGTCCCCGGGACAGCCTACGAGCAGTACTTC CASSVPGTAYEQYF
TRBJ2-7 - TRBV20-1 - TGCAGTGCGGACGGGACCCAATCCTACGAGCAGTACTTC CSADGTQSYEQYF
TRBJ2-6 - TRBV27 TRBD1 TGTGCCAGCAGTTTACAGGGGGTGGGTGGGGCCAACGTCCTGACTTTC CASSLQGVGGANVLTF
TRBJ2-7 many TRBV3-1 - TGTGCCAGCAGTCACGGGGGCTACGAGCAGTACTTC CASSHGGYEQYF
TRBJ2-4 few TRBV19 - TGTGCCAGTAGTATATCCGGACAGCTATCACTAGCCAAAAACATTCAGTACTTC CASSISGQLSLAKNIQYF
TRBJ1-5 - TRBV11-3 - TGTGCCAGCAGCCCAGATCAGCCCCAGCATTTT CASSPDQPQHF
TRBJ1-2 few TRBV4-3 TRBD1 TGCGCCAGCAGCCAGGGACAGGGAGGACTTAACTATGGCTACACCTTC CASSQGQGGLNYGYTF
TRBJ2-7 - TRBV7-2 TRBD2 TGTGCCAGCAGTCGGGACTACCTAGCCCACGAGCAGTACTTC CASSRDYLAHEQYF
TRBJ2-6 - TRBV27 - TGTGCCAGCAGCCCGGGTTACTCTGGGGCCAACGTCCTGACTTTC CASSPGYSGANVLTF
TRBJ2-7 - TRBV4-1 TRBD2 TGCGCCAGCAGCCAAATAGCGGGACCCCCCTACGAGCAGTACTTC CASSQIAGPPYEQYF
TRBJ2-7 - TRBV10-3 TRBD2 TGTGCCAGCACTGTGGGACCAGCGGGAGGAGATAAAACCTACGAGCAGTACTTC CASTVGPAGGDKTYEQYF
TRBJ2-7 - TRBV5-4 - TGTGCCACCCTGGCCGGGACACAATCCTACGAGCAGTACTTC CATLAGTQSYEQYF
TRBJ2-2 - TRBV20-1 TRBD2 TGCAGTGCTAGTCCCGGGGGGTCGAACACCGGGGAGCTGTTTTTT CSASPGGSNTGELFF
TRBJ2-3 - TRBV28 TRBD2 TGTGCCAGCGCCCTGGCAGCGGGGTCGCAAAGGGGCACAGATACGCAGTATTTT CASALAAGSQRGTDTQYF
TRBJ2-5 - TRBV27 TRBD2 TGTGCCAGCAGCGGGACAGCTAGCGGGAGAGAACAGTACTTC CASSGTASGREQYF
TRBJ1-1 - TRBV4-1 TRBD1 TGCGCCAGCAGCCAAGGGGCAGGGGGGAGCACTGAAGCTTTCTTT CASSQGAGGSTEAFF
TRBJ2-5 few TRBV11-2 - TGTGCCAGCAGCTCCCCATTCAGGGCGGACCAAGAGACCCAGTACTTC CASSSPFRADQETQYF
TRBJ2-7 many TRBV5-1 - TGCGCCAGCGCCTACTCCAGGGCCCCCTACGAGCAGTACTTC CASAYSRAPYEQYF
TRBJ2-1 few TRBV9 TRBD2 TGTGCCAGCAGCGGGGGGACTAGCGGTCACAATGAGCAGTTCTTC CASSGGTSGHNEQFF
TRBJ2-1 many TRBV3-1 - TGTGCCAGCAGCCAAGTTGCGGGACGCTACAATGAGCAGTTCTTC CASSQVAGRYNEQFF
TRBJ2-1 few TRBV9 TRBD2 TGTGCCAGCAGCGGCTCCGGGACTAGCGGCTACAATGAGCAGTTCTTC CASSGSGTSGYNEQFF
TRBJ2-7 - TRBV30 TRBD1 TGTGCCTGGAGACCGGACAGGCTCTCCTACGAGCAGTACTTC CAWRPDRLSYEQYF
TRBJ2-7 few TRBV15 TRBD1 TGTGCCACCAGCGTTAGAGGTCGGACAGGGTTTTCCTACGAGCAGTACTTC CATSVRGRTGFSYEQYF
TRBJ2-2 - TRBV29-1 TRBD1 TGCAGCGTTCCTAAACGGACAGGGAAGGGCACCGGGGAGCTGTTTTTT CSVPKRTGKGTGELFF
TRBJ1-2 - TRBV2 - TGTGCCAGCGATATGAACGGCTTAGGCTCTGGCTACACCTTC CASDMNGLGSGYTF
TRBJ2-3 few TRBV24-1 TRBD2 TGTGCCACCAGTGATTCGGCTAGCCCGGGAGGAGATACGCAGTATTTT CATSDSASPGGDTQYF